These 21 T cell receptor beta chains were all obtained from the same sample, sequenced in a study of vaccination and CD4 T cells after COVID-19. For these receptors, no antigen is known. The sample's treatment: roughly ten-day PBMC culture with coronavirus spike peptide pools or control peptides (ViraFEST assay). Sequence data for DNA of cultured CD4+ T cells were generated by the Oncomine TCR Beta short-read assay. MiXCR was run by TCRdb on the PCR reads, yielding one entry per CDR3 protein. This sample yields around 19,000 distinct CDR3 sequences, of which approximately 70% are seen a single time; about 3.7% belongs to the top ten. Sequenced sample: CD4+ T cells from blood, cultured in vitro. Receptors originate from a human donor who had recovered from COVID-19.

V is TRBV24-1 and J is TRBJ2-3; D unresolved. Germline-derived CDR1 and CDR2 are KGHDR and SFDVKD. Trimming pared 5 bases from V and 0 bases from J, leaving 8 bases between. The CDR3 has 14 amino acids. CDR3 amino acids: CATSAPESTDTQYF. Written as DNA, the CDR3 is TGTGCCACCAGTGCTCCAGAAAGCACAGATACGCAGTATTTT.

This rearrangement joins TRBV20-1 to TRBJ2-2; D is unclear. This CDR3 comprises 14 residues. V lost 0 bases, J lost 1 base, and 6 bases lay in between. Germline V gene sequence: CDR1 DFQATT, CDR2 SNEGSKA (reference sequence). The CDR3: CSARDRGNTGELFF. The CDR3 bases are TGCAGTGCTAGAGATAGAGGGAACACCGGGGAGCTGTTTTTT.

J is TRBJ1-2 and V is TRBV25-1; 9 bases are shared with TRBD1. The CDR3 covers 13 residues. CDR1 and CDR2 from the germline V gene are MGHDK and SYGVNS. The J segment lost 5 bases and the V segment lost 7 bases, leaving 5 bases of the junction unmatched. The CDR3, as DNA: TGTGCCAGCACCGCCGGGACAGGGTATGGCTACACCTTC. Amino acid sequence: CASTAGTGYGYTF.

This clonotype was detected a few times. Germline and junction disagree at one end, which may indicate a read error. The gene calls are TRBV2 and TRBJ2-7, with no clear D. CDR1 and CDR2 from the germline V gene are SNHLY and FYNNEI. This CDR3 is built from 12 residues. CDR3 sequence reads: CASSEGTYEQYF. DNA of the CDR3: TGTGCCAGCAGCGAAGGGACCTACGAGCAGTACTTC.

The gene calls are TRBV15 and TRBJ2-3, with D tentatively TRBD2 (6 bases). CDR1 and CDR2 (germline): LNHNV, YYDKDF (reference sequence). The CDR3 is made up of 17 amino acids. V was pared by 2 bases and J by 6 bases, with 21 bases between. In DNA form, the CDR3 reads TGTGCCACCAGCAGACCCACTTTGATTGCGGGAAGGGATACGCAGTATTTT. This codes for CATSRPTLIAGRDTQYF.

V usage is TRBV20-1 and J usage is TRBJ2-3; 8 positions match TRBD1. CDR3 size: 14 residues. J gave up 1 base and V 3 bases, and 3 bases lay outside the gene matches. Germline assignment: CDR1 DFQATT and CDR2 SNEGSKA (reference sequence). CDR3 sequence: CSASQQGGTDTQYF. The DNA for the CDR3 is TGCAGTGCTAGCCAACAGGGGGGCACAGATACGCAGTATTTT.

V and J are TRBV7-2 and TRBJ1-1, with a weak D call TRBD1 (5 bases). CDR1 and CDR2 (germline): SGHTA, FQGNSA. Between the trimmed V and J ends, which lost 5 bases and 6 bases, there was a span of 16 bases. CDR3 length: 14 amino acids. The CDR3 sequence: CASSADQGSSEAFF. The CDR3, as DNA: TGTGCCAGCAGCGCAGATCAGGGCTCATCTGAAGCTTTCTTT.

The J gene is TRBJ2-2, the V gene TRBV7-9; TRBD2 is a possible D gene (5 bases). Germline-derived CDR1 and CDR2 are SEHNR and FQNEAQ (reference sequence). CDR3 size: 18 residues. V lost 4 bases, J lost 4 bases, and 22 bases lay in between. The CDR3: CASSWTRRSGALTGELFF. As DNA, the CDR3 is TGTGCCAGCAGCTGGACCCGGCGGAGCGGAGCTCTCACCGGGGAGCTGTTTTTT.

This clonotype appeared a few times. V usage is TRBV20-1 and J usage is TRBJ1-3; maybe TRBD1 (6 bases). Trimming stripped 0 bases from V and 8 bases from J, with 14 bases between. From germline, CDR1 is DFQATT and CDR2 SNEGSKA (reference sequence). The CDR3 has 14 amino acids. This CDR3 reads CSARDVGRGDTIYF. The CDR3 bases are TGCAGTGCTAGAGATGTTGGCAGGGGCGACACCATATATTTT.

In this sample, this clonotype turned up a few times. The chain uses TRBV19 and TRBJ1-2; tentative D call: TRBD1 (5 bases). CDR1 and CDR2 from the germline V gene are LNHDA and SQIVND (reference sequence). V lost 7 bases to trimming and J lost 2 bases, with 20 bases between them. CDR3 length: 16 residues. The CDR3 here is CASTLDLGVSNYGYTF. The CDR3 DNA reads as TGTGCCAGTACCCTAGACCTAGGGGTATCCAACTATGGCTACACCTTC.

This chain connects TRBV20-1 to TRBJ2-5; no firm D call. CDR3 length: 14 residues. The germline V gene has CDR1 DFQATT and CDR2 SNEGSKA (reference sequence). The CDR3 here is CSVGTSGLQETQYF. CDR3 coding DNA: TGCAGCGTGGGCACCTCAGGCCTGCAAGAGACCCAGTACTTC.

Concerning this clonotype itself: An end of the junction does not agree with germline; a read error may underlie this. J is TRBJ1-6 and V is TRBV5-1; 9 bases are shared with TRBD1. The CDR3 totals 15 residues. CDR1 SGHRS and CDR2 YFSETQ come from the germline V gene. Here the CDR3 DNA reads TGCGCCAGCAGTTCCGGGACAGGGCCCCCTTCATCCCTCCACTTT. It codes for CASSSGTGPPSSLHF.

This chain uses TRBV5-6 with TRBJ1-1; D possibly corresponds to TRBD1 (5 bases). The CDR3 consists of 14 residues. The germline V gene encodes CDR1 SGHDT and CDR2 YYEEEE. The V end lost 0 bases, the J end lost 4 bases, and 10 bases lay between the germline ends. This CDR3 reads CASSLGGRATEAFF. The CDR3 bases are TGTGCCAGCAGCTTGGGGGGCCGGGCCACTGAAGCTTTCTTT.

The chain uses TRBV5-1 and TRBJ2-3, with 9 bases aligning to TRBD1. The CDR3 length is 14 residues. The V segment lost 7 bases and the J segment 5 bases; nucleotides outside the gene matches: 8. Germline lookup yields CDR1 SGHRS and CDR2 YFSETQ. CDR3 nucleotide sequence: TGCGCCAGCTCGAGGGACAGGGAGTTAGATACGCAGTATTTT. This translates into CASSRDRELDTQYF.

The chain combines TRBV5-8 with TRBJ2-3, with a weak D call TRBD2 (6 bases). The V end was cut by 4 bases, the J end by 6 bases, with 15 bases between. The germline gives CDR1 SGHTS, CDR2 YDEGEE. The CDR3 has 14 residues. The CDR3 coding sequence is TGTGCCAGCAGCCGACTGGCACGGGGGGATACGCAGTATTTT. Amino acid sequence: CASSRLARGDTQYF.

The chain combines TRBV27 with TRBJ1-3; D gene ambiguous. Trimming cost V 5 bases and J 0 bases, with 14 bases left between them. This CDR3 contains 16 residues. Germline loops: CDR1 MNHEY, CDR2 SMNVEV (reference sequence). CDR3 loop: CASSREHGPSGNTIYF. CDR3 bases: TGTGCCAGCAGTCGGGAGCACGGCCCCTCTGGAAACACCATATATTTT.

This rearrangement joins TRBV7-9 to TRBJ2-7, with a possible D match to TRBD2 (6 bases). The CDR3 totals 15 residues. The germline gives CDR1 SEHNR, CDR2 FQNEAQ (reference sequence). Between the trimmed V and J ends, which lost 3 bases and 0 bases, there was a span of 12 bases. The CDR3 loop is CASSFGGGPSYEQYF. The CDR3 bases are TGTGCCAGCAGCTTTGGTGGAGGGCCCTCCTACGAGCAGTACTTC. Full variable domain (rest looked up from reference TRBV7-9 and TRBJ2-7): DTGVSQNPRHKITKRGQNVTFRCDPISEHNRLYWYRQTLGQGPEFLTYFQNEAQLEKSRLLSDRFSAERPKGSFSTLEIQRTEQGDSAMYLCASSFGGGPSYEQYFGPGTRLTVT.

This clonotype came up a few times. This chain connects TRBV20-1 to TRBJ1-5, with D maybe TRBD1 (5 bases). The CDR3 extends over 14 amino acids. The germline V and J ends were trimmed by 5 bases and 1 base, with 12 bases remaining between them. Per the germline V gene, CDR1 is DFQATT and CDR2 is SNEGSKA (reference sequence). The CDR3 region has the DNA TGCAGTGCTGTTCTTCAGGGAAGCAATCAGCCCCAGCATTTT. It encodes CSAVLQGSNQPQHF.

The CDR3 DNA reads TGCAGTGTTGGTCGGGGTACCGGGGAGCTGTTTTTT. Translated, it gives CSVGRGTGELFF. V usage is TRBV20-1 and J usage is TRBJ2-2; maybe TRBD2 (5 bases). Deletions cut 7 bases from V and 5 bases from J, with 11 bases between. From germline, CDR1 is DFQATT and CDR2 SNEGSKA (reference sequence). CDR3 size: 12 residues.

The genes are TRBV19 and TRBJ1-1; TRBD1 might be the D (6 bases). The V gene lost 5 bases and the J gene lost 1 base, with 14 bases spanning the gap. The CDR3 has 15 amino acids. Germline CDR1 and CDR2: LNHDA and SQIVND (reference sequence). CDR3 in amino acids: CASSLWDMANTEAFF. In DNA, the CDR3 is TGTGCCAGTAGTCTTTGGGACATGGCGAACACTGAAGCTTTCTTT.

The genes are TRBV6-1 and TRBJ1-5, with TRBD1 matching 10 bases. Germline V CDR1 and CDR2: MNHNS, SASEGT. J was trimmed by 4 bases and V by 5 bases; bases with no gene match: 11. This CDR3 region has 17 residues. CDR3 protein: CASSPGTGEDGNQPQHF. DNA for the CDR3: TGTGCCAGCAGTCCCGGGACAGGGGAGGATGGAAATCAGCCCCAGCATTTT.